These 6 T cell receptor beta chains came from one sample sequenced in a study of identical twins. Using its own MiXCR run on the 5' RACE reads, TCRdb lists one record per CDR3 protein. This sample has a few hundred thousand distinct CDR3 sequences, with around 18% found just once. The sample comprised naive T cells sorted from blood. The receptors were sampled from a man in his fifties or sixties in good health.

CDR3 protein: CASRAGAYEQYF. The CDR3 region has the DNA TGTGCCAGCAGGGCCGGGGCTTACGAGCAGTACTTC. This rearrangement joins TRBV6-2 or TRBV6-3 to TRBJ2-7, with D possibly being TRBD1 or TRBD2 (5 bases each). The V end lost 6 bases, the J end lost 4 bases, and 10 bases lay between the germline ends. Per germline, CDR1 MNHEY and CDR2 SVGEGT. CDR3 length: 12 amino acids.

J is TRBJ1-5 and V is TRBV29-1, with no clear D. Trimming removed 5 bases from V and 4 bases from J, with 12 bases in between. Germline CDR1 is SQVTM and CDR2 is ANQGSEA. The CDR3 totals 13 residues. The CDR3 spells CSVSGSSNQPQHF. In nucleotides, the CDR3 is TGCAGCGTTTCGGGGTCCTCAAATCAGCCCCAGCATTTT.

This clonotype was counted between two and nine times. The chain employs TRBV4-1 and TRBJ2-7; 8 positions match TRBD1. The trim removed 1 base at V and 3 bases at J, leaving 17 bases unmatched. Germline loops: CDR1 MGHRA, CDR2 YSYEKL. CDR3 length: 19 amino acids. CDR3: CASSQVRNSRTGLLYEQYF. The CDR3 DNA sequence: TGCGCCAGCAGCCAAGTTAGAAATTCCCGGACAGGGCTCCTCTACGAGCAGTACTTC.

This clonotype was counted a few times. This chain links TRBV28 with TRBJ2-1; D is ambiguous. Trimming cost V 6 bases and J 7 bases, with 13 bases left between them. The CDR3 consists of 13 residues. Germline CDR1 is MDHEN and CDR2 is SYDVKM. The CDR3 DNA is TGTGCCAGCAGCAGAAGCCTAATGAATGAGCAGTTCTTC. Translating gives CASSRSLMNEQFF. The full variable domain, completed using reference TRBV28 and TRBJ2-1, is DVKVTQSSRYLVKRTGEKVFLECVQDMDHENMFWYRQDPGLGLRLIYFSYDVKMKEKGDIPEGYSVSREKKERFSLILESASTNQTSMYLCASSRSLMNEQFFGPGTRLTVL.

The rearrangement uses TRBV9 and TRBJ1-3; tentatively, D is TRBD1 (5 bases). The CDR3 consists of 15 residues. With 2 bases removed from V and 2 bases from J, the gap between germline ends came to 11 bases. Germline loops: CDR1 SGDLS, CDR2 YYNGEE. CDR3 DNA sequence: TGTGCCAGCAGCGTTCTAGGGGTAGCTGGAAACACCATATATTTT. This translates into CASSVLGVAGNTIYF.

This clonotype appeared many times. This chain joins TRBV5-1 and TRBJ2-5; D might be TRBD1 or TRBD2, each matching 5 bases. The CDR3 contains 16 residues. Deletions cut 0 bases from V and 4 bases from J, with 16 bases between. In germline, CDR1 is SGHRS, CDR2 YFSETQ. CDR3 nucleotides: TGCGCCAGCAGCTTGGCCCTCGGGCAGGGACGAGAGACCCAGTACTTC. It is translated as CASSLALGQGRETQYF.